The 10 T cell receptor beta chains below were found in one sample sequenced in a study of T cell repertoires in cytomegalovirus infection. In TCRdb, the reads were re-called with MiXCR into one record per CDR3 protein. This sample yields about 920,000 distinct CDR3 sequences, of which around 31% are seen a single time; over 13% belongs to the top ten. Their antigens remain unidentified. The material was cultured CD8+ T cells from PBMCs, obtained from culture after CMV antigen stimulation. The source is a human donor in good health (CMV status not recorded). Some clones in this sample may be carry-over from other donors' samples.

A few counts support this clonotype. The J gene is TRBJ1-2, the V gene TRBV20-1; no reliable D call. This CDR3 has 11 residues. The germline V and J ends were trimmed by 6 bases and 10 bases, with 15 bases remaining between them. Germline values: CDR1 DFQATT, CDR2 SNEGSKA (reference sequence). CDR3 DNA: TGCAGTGCCCAGAGCAGACTCGACTACACCTTC. Translation: CSAQSRLDYTF.

The V and J genes are TRBV19 and TRBJ2-6, with D unresolved. Trimming pared 1 base from V and 0 bases from J, leaving 10 bases between. Germline V lookup: CDR1 LNHDA, CDR2 SQIVND (reference sequence). This CDR3 contains 17 residues. The CDR3 coding sequence is TGTGCCAGTAGTATAGGGGGATTTATCTCTGGGGCCAACGTCCTGACTTTC. Translated: CASSIGGFISGANVLTF.

In its sample, this clonotype was seen a few times. This rearrangement joins TRBV27 to TRBJ2-3, with D unclear. Per the germline V gene, CDR1 is MNHEY and CDR2 is SMNVEV (reference sequence). The V end was cut by 5 bases, the J end by 6 bases, with 9 bases between. The CDR3 spans 12 residues. CDR3 residues: CASSVPGDTQYF. The DNA of the CDR3 is TGTGCCAGCAGTGTTCCTGGGGATACGCAGTATTTT.

This clonotype has a handful of counts. The chain couples TRBV6-5 to TRBJ2-2, with TRBD2 matching over 9 bases. This CDR3 comprises 17 residues. CDR1 and CDR2 from the germline V gene are MNHEY and SVGAGI. V lost 0 bases to trimming and J lost 3 bases; unmatched junction nucleotides: 5. DNA of the CDR3: TGTGCCAGCAGTTACTCGGCTAGCGGGGAGTACACCGGGGAGCTGTTTTTT. Protein product: CASSYSASGEYTGELFF.

This chain connects TRBV27 to TRBJ2-3; 8 bases line up with TRBD1. Losses at the gene ends were 5 bases for V and 2 bases for J; bases not matched to a gene: 9. CDR1 and CDR2 (germline): MNHEY, SMNVEV (reference sequence). CDR3 length equals 16 residues. CDR3 bases: TGTGCCAGCAGTAAACAGGGGGATGGGCCCACAGATACGCAGTATTTT. This sequence encodes CASSKQGDGPTDTQYF.

About this clonotype: This may come from a read error, since a much larger clone is one base off. The chain has TRBV7-6 and TRBJ2-1; D is perhaps TRBD1 or TRBD2 (5 bases each). This CDR3 region has 17 residues. The germline CDR1 and CDR2 sequences are SGHVS and FNYEAQ. CDR3 coding DNA: TGTGCCAGCAGCCAATCCCGCGCAGGGAGCTCCTACAATGAGCAGTCCTTC. This encodes CASSQSRAGSSYNEQSF.

This clonotype was observed a few times. The genes are TRBV7-3 and TRBJ2-3; perhaps TRBD1 as D (6 bases). This CDR3 contains 16 residues. Looked up from germline, CDR1 is SGHTA and CDR2 is FQGTGA. V lost 0 bases, J lost 4 bases, and 14 bases lay in between. DNA of the CDR3: TGTGCCAGCAGCTTAACCCGGCAGGGGCGCGCAGATACGCAGTATTTT. Residues: CASSLTRQGRADTQYF.

This clonotype was counted between two and nine times. The rearrangement uses TRBV27 and TRBJ1-1; possible D gene TRBD1, 6 bases. CDR3 size: 13 residues. Trimming stripped 8 bases from V and 8 bases from J, with 18 bases between. The V gene's germline CDR1 is MNHEY and CDR2 SMNVEV (reference sequence). The CDR3 DNA is TGTGCCAGCGGAACCCCAGGGGTAAGAGAAGCTTTCTTT. As protein: CASGTPGVREAFF.

The chain uses TRBV5-4 and TRBJ2-7, with TRBD2 matching 13 bases. V was pared by 4 bases and J by 2 bases, with 6 bases of the junction left unmatched. This CDR3 is 16 amino acids long. In germline, CDR1 is SGHNT, CDR2 YYREEE (reference sequence). In DNA, the CDR3 is TGTGCCAGCAGCAACCTACTAGCGGGGGGGACCTACGAGCAGTACTTC. Its protein is CASSNLLAGGTYEQYF. The whole variable domain, remainder taken from reference TRBV5-4 and TRBJ2-7, is ETGVTQSPTHLIKTRGQQVTLRCSSQSGHNTVSWYQQALGQGPQFIFQYYREEENGRGNFPPRFSGLQFPNYSSELNVNALELDDSALYLCASSNLLAGGTYEQYFGPGTRLTVT.

At least ten counts were recorded for this clonotype. The chain employs TRBV7-8 and TRBJ1-4; TRBD1 agrees at 7 bases. CDR3 size: 13 residues. Germline lookup yields CDR1 SGHVS and CDR2 FQNEAQ. Trimming took 5 bases from V and 14 from J; bases not matched to a gene: 11. The CDR3 protein is CASSPRDRPYLFF. The CDR3, as DNA: TGTGCCAGCAGCCCCCGGGACAGACCTTATCTGTTTTTT.